The present TCR beta chain was sequenced within a study of T cells in Graves' hyperthyroidism and ophthalmopathy. TCR beta CDR3 regions were amplified from RNA transcripts. The TCR CDR3 was amplified in a first-round RT-PCR using the HTBI primer set. Using its own MiXCR run on the multiplex PCR reads, TCRdb lists one record per CDR3 protein. The sample includes about 280,000 distinct CDR3 sequences, about 25% of them seen just once. Recently diagnosed hyperthyroidism of less than 2 months' duration affected patients aged 18 to 65. Germline V lookup: CDR1 LNHDA, CDR2 SQIVND (reference sequence). Trimming cost V 6 bases and J 4 bases; bases outside gene matches: 11. CDR3 length: 17 amino acids. A single count supports this clonotype.

This receptor was obtained from a man aged 35 to 55 with Graves' hyperthyroidism that later progressed to Graves' ophthalmopathy. The V call is TRBV19, the J call TRBJ2-2; 10 positions match TRBD2. What was sequenced was blood. CDR3 coding DNA: TGTGCCAGTAGCGCGTTGTCTGGGACTAGCGTCACCGGGGAGCTGTTTTTT. This sequence encodes CASSALSGTSVTGELFF. The variable domain in full, completed from reference TRBV19 and TRBJ2-2, reads DGGITQSPKYLFRKEGQNVTLSCEQNLNHDAMYWYRQDPGQGLRLIYYSQIVNDFQKGDIAEGYSVSREKKESFPLTVTSAQKNPTAFYLCASSALSGTSVTGELFFGEGSRLTVL.